What follows is one TCR beta chain and its context. The authors' processing: Reference gene primer amplification in the assay estimated nucleated cell counts. Clones were sequenced by immunoSEQ multiplex PCR, and TCRdb holds only the in-frame ones, with some missing. V, J and clone size reflect that table, while D and trimming were determined from the DNA. The table has approximately 50,000 clones, 84% seen once. The data were taken from a study of blood T cell repertoires in COVID-19. Study-wide background: The samples span acute and convalescent COVID-19 from the United States, Italy and Spain.

Trimming removed 8 bases from V and 8 bases from J, with 16 bases in between. Germline CDR1 GTSNPN, CDR2 SVGIG (reference sequence). The CDR3 spans 12 residues. The receptor was derived from a human donor in a cohort sampled during active COVID-19. Material: peripheral blood. The rearrangement links TRBV30 to TRBJ2-1; tentative D call: TRBD1 (6 bases). The CDR3 here is CAHGTGRHEQFF. The CDR3, as DNA: TGTGCCCACGGTACAGGGAGACATGAGCAGTTCTTC. The complete variable domain, with remaining parts taken from reference TRBV30 and TRBJ2-1, reads SQTIHQWPATLVQPVGSPLSLECTVEGTSNPNLYWYRQAAGRGLQLLFYSVGIGQISSEVPQNLSASRPQDRQFILSSKKLLLSDSGFYLCAHGTGRHEQFFGPGTRLTVL.